The 25 T cell receptor beta chains in this list originate from one sample, sequenced in a study of blood T cell repertoires in COVID-19. Only in-frame clones appear in the TCRdb table, and some are missing; sequencing was by immunoSEQ multiplex PCR. The sample lists 97,000 or so clones; about 80% were seen once. The sample comprised peripheral blood. These receptors came from a man between 65 and 80 years old with acute or convalescent COVID-19.

The rearrangement joins TRBV2 to TRBJ2-6; D not certain. The CDR3 contains 13 residues. Germline lookup yields CDR1 SNHLY and CDR2 FYNNEI. The CDR3 reads CAFQVSGANVLTF. The CDR3 DNA reads as TGTGCATTCCAGGTCTCTGGGGCCAACGTCCTGACTTTC. Supplemented by reference TRBV2 and TRBJ2-6, the full variable domain reads EPEVTQTPSHQVTQMGQEVILRCVPISNHLYFYWYRQILGQKVEFLVSFYNNEISEKSEIFDDQFSVERPDGSNFTLKIRSTKLEDSAMYFCAFQVSGANVLTFGAGSRLTVL.

The genes are TRBV21-1 and TRBJ2-2; the D call TRBD2 from the table was never checked on the DNA. TRBV21-1 is shown as a pseudogene. This CDR3 comprises 17 residues. The CDR3 bases are TGTGCCAGCAGCAAAGCGGGTAGCGGGAGGTCCTCTGGGGAGCTGTTTTTT. Translated: CASSKAGSGRSSGELFF.

J is TRBJ2-1 and V is TRBV3-1 (or the pseudogene TRBV3-2), with D unclear. V lost 1 base, J lost 7 bases, and 5 bases lay in between. The CDR3 length is 12 residues. Germline assignment: CDR1 LGHDT and CDR2 YNNKEL (reference sequence). The CDR3 sequence: CASSQVENEQFF. As DNA, the CDR3 is TGTGCCAGCAGCCAAGTAGAGAATGAGCAGTTCTTC.

V is TRBV3-1 (or the pseudogene TRBV3-2) and J is TRBJ2-2; 7 bases map to TRBD2. Trimming at V came to 4 bases and at J to 2 bases, leaving 1 base not matched to a gene. This CDR3 comprises 14 residues. Germline values: CDR1 LGHDT, CDR2 YNNKEL (reference sequence). Written as DNA, the CDR3 is TGTGCCAGCAGCCCGGGACTAAACACCGGGGAGCTGTTTTTT. Translating it yields CASSPGLNTGELFF.

This chain joins TRBV11-1 and TRBJ1-6; no definite D call. CDR1 is SGHAT, CDR2 FQDESV, per germline (reference sequence). The germline V and J ends were trimmed by 5 bases and 3 bases, with 14 bases remaining between them. This CDR3 contains 16 residues. CDR3 sequence: CASSGPSGFYNSPLHF. As DNA, the CDR3 is TGTGCCAGCAGCGGACCTAGCGGATTCTATAATTCACCCCTCCACTTT.

The chain recombines TRBV18 with TRBJ1-4, with D possibly being TRBD1 (5 bases). Trimming took 2 bases from V and 6 from J, leaving 13 bases between them. CDR3 length: 15 residues. Looked up from germline, CDR1 is KGHSH and CDR2 is LQKENI. The CDR3 spells CASSPSTGYDEKLFF. Here the CDR3 DNA reads TGTGCCAGCTCACCAAGTACAGGTTATGATGAAAAACTGTTTTTT.

This clone was seen once. This chain links TRBV7-8 with TRBJ2-2; D might be TRBD2 (5 bases). Germline CDR1 is SGHVS and CDR2 is FQNEAQ. Trimming shortened V by 0 bases and J by 7 bases, and 9 bases separated the two germline ends. This CDR3 has 14 amino acids. CDR3 region: CASSLARAGGELFF. The CDR3 nucleotides are TGTGCCAGCAGCTTAGCACGGGCGGGCGGGGAGCTGTTTTTT. Combining the CDR3 with reference TRBV7-8 and TRBJ2-2 gives the whole variable domain GAGVSQSPRYKVAKRGQDVALRCDPISGHVSLFWYQQALGQGPEFLTYFQNEAQLDKSGLPSDRFFAERPEGSVSTLKIQRTQQEDSAVYLCASSLARAGGELFFGEGSRLTVL.

Comment on this clone: Additional DNA sequences in this sample encode the identical CDR3. The chain joins TRBV5-1 to TRBJ1-6, with 7 bases that match TRBD1. The junction had 4 bases not matched to a gene; V was cut back by 0 bases and J by 7 bases. Germline lookup yields CDR1 SGHRS and CDR2 YFSETQ. This CDR3 region has 15 residues. CDR3 sequence (DNA): TGCGCCAGCAGCTTGGGCGGGACAGAAAATTCACCCCTCCACTTT. This gives the protein CASSLGGTENSPLHF.

The chain joins TRBV4-1 to TRBJ2-6; maybe TRBD1 (6 bases). Trimming took 1 base from V and 0 from J, leaving 10 bases between them. In germline, CDR1 is MGHRA, CDR2 YSYEKL. The CDR3 has 17 amino acids. CDR3 loop: CASSQGIGGSGANVLTF. DNA of the CDR3: TGCGCCAGCAGCCAAGGCATAGGGGGCTCTGGGGCCAACGTCCTGACTTTC.

This clone was recorded a few times. This chain joins TRBV23-1 and TRBJ1-2; D perhaps matches TRBD1 (6 bases). TRBV23-1 is known as an ORF, though its function is uncertain. CDR3 size: 16 residues. The V end was cut by 6 bases, the J end by 5 bases, with 22 bases between. CDR3 in DNA: TGCGCCAGCAGCTTATGCGAATGGGGGGGCAGATATGGCTACACCTTC. Translation: CASSLCEWGGRYGYTF.

This rearrangement joins TRBV5-1 to TRBJ2-3, with 10 bases matching TRBD2. This CDR3 has 15 residues. The germline V gene encodes CDR1 SGHRS and CDR2 YFSETQ. J lost 0 bases, V lost 7 bases, and 5 bases had no gene match. The DNA of the CDR3 is TGCGCCAGCCTAGCGGGAGTTGGTAGCACAGATACGCAGTATTTT. Its translation: CASLAGVGSTDTQYF.

J is TRBJ2-1 and V is TRBV9; 8 bases match TRBD2. CDR1 SGDLS and CDR2 YYNGEE come from the germline V gene. Trimming took 4 bases from V and 4 from J; bases not matched to a gene: 13. The CDR3 has 17 residues. DNA for the CDR3: TGTGCCAGCAGCACCTCGGGAGGGGTAGGGAGTTACAATGAGCAGTTCTTC. Protein product: CASSTSGGVGSYNEQFF.

The chain joins TRBV6-2 or TRBV6-3 to TRBJ1-1; 9 bases line up with TRBD1. Germline lookup yields CDR1 MNHEY and CDR2 SVGEGT. This CDR3 region has 13 residues. The J segment lost 6 bases and the V segment lost 5 bases, leaving 4 bases of the junction unmatched. This chain's CDR3 is CASSRRTGAEAFF. The CDR3 DNA reads as TGTGCCAGCAGTCGCCGGACAGGGGCTGAAGCTTTCTTT.

The chain links TRBV7-2 to TRBJ2-3; D may be TRBD1 (6 bases). The ends were cut back, 5 bases at V and 3 bases at J, with 9 bases in the middle. CDR1 and CDR2 (germline): SGHTA, FQGNSA. The CDR3 extends over 13 amino acids. DNA for the CDR3: TGTGCCAGCAGCACCCAGGGGACAGATACGCAGTATTTT. This encodes CASSTQGTDTQYF.

This clone was counted once. The chain uses TRBV18 and TRBJ1-4; no clear D gene. V dropped 4 bases and J dropped 4 bases, with 13 bases sitting between them. The CDR3 sequence is 15 residues long. Germline V CDR1 and CDR2: KGHSH, LQKENI. The DNA for the CDR3 is TGTGCCAGCTCACAAGTTCGAGCGAATAATGAAAAACTGTTTTTT. Translation gives CASSQVRANNEKLFF.

The rearrangement links TRBV7-9 to TRBJ1-1, with no clear D. The germline V and J ends were trimmed by 4 bases and 6 bases, with 9 bases remaining between them. The germline CDR1 and CDR2 sequences are SEHNR and FQNEAQ (reference sequence). This CDR3 is 12 amino acids long. The CDR3 loop reads CASSSLYAEAFF. DNA for the CDR3: TGTGCCAGCAGCTCGCTCTACGCTGAAGCTTTCTTT.

J is TRBJ1-6 and V is TRBV5-6, with no clear D. Trimming took 1 base from V and 0 from J, leaving 5 bases between them. The CDR3 contains 15 residues. CDR1 is SGHDT, CDR2 YYEEEE, per germline. CDR3 sequence (DNA): TGTGCCAGCAGCTTGCGGGGCTCCTATAATTCACCCCTCCACTTT. Translating it yields CASSLRGSYNSPLHF.

The V call is TRBV5-4, the J call TRBJ1-2; 7 positions match TRBD1. Germline V gives CDR1 SGHNT, CDR2 YYREEE (reference sequence). The CDR3 totals 16 residues. With V trimmed by 0 bases and J by 3 bases, 8 bases remained unmatched. Here the CDR3 DNA reads TGTGCCAGCAGCTTGGGACAGGGCGGGGGGGACTATGGCTACACCTTC. This translates into CASSLGQGGGDYGYTF.

The genes are TRBV21-1 and TRBJ2-7; TRBD2, the table's D call, lacks a check against the DNA. TRBV21-1 is a documented pseudogene. The CDR3 sequence is 12 residues long. The CDR3 DNA is TGTGCCAGAACTAGTTTGACCTACGAGCAGTACTTC. Amino acids: CARTSLTYEQYF.

J is TRBJ2-3 and V is TRBV7-2; D call uncertain. Germline V gene sequence: CDR1 SGHTA, CDR2 FQGNSA. V was clipped by 8 bases and J by 0 bases, with 6 bases between them. The CDR3 runs 12 residues. The CDR3 region is CASATSTDTQYF. The DNA of the CDR3 is TGTGCCAGCGCGACTAGCACAGATACGCAGTATTTT.

The rearrangement joins TRBV18 to TRBJ2-1, with TRBD2 matching over 11 bases. Germline trimming cut 3 bases from V and 5 bases from J; bases unmatched to any gene: 9. CDR1 and CDR2 (germline): KGHSH, LQKENI. This CDR3 region has 17 residues. CDR3 DNA sequence: TGTGCCAGCTCACCGCCAAGAGGGACTAGCGGTAACAATGAGCAGTTCTTC. Its translation: CASSPPRGTSGNNEQFF.

The CDR3 spells CASSHLQGAQHF. The CDR3 region has the DNA TGTGCCAGCAGCCATCTACAGGGGGCCCAGCATTTT. J is TRBJ1-5 and V is TRBV3-1 (or the pseudogene TRBV3-2); 8 nucleotides align to TRBD1. After removal of 3 bases from V and 11 bases from J, the junction contained 3 bases not matched to a gene. CDR3 length equals 12 residues. The germline V gene encodes CDR1 LGHDT and CDR2 YNNKEL (reference sequence).

The V and J genes are TRBV30 and TRBJ1-1; TRBD1 matches 10 bases. Germline values: CDR1 GTSNPN, CDR2 SVGIG (reference sequence). The CDR3 consists of 15 residues. V trimming: 4 bases; J trimming: 4 bases; junction bases outside the gene matches: 9. This CDR3 is CAWKRQGALPTEAFF. As DNA, the CDR3 is TGTGCCTGGAAAAGACAGGGGGCCCTACCCACTGAAGCTTTCTTT.

The chain couples TRBV19 to TRBJ1-1, with 8 bases that match TRBD1. Germline V gene sequence: CDR1 LNHDA, CDR2 SQIVND (reference sequence). Unmatched junction bases numbered 6, after V lost 5 bases and J lost 4 bases. There are 14 residues in the CDR3. DNA of the CDR3: TGTGCCAGTAGTTCCCCTGGACAGGGCACTGAAGCTTTCTTT. Residues: CASSSPGQGTEAFF. The full variable domain, completed using reference TRBV19 and TRBJ1-1, is DGGITQSPKYLFRKEGQNVTLSCEQNLNHDAMYWYRQDPGQGLRLIYYSQIVNDFQKGDIAEGYSVSREKKESFPLTVTSAQKNPTAFYLCASSSPGQGTEAFFGQGTRLTVV.

This rearrangement joins TRBV14 to TRBJ1-6; TRBD1 aligns across 9 bases. Trimming cost V 0 bases and J 10 bases; bases outside gene matches: 4. Germline lookup yields CDR1 SGHDN and CDR2 FVKESK. The CDR3 length is 15 residues. CDR3 amino acids: CASSQDRQGGSPLHF. CDR3 coding DNA: TGTGCCAGCAGCCAAGATCGACAGGGGGGATCACCCCTCCACTTT.